One and the same sample provided the 24 T cell receptor beta chains below, sequenced in a study of technical replicates of blood from a few donors. TCRdb keeps only in-frame clones here, not all; method: immunoSEQ multiplex PCR. The sample contains approximately 73,000 clones, just over 90% of which appear only once. The source material was T cells isolated from PBMCs. These TCRs come from a human donor in good health.

The V and J genes are TRBV15 and TRBJ2-1; TRBD2 matches 12 bases. Trimming cost V 1 base and J 9 bases; bases outside gene matches: 7. The CDR3 is 16 residues long. The germline V gene has CDR1 LNHNV and CDR2 YYDKDF (reference sequence). The CDR3 DNA follows: TGTGCCACCAGCAGAGGTAGACTAGCGGGAGTATCTGAGCAGTTCTTC. Encoded protein: CATSRGRLAGVSEQFF.

V is TRBV29-1 and J is TRBJ1-1; possibly TRBD1 for D (6 bases). This CDR3 comprises 13 residues. Trimming cost V 0 bases and J 6 bases, with 11 bases left between them. From germline, CDR1 is SQVTM and CDR2 ANQGSEA. The CDR3 protein is CSVEERGASEAFF. The DNA for the CDR3 is TGCAGCGTTGAAGAACGGGGGGCCTCTGAAGCTTTCTTT.

The J gene is TRBJ2-7, the V gene TRBV7-2; D not resolved. Per germline, CDR1 SGHTA and CDR2 FQGNSA. This CDR3 is 14 amino acids long. Between the trimmed V and J ends, which lost 5 bases and 3 bases, there was a span of 14 bases. CDR3 loop: CASSQYGAFYEQYF. The CDR3 DNA reads TGTGCCAGCAGCCAATACGGAGCCTTCTACGAGCAGTACTTC.

The chain couples TRBV7-2 to TRBJ2-2; 14 nucleotides line up with TRBD2. Germline lookup yields CDR1 SGHTA and CDR2 FQGNSA. V gave up 5 bases and J gave up 4 bases; unmatched junction bases: 9. CDR3 length: 18 amino acids. CDR3 nucleotide sequence: TGTGCCAGCAGCCCCCGACTAGCGGGGGGGCCTGTCACCGGGGAGCTGTTTTTT. Translating it yields CASSPRLAGGPVTGELFF. Combining the CDR3 with reference TRBV7-2 and TRBJ2-2 gives the whole variable domain GAGVSQSPSNKVTEKGKDVELRCDPISGHTALYWYRQSLGQGLEFLIYFQGNSAPDKSGLPSDRFSAERTGGSVSTLTIQRTQQEDSAVYLCASSPRLAGGPVTGELFFGEGSRLTVL.

The rearrangement links TRBV10-3 to TRBJ2-5, with TRBD2 matching over 10 bases. CDR1 is ENHRY, CDR2 SYGVKD, per germline. This CDR3 comprises 16 residues. V trimming: 8 bases; J trimming: 4 bases; junction bases outside the gene matches: 13. The CDR3 spells CAIGTSGNRLGETQYF. The CDR3 DNA follows: TGTGCCATCGGAACTAGCGGGAACAGGTTGGGAGAGACCCAGTACTTC.

The J gene is TRBJ2-7, the V gene TRBV4-2; a weak D match, TRBD2 (5 bases). V dropped 1 base and J dropped 2 bases, with 9 bases sitting between them. CDR1 and CDR2 from the germline V gene are LGHNA and YNFKEQ. There are 14 residues in the CDR3. The CDR3 sequence: CASSQATGTYEQYF. In DNA, the CDR3 is TGTGCCAGCAGCCAAGCGACGGGAACCTACGAGCAGTACTTC.

The chain employs TRBV6-5 and TRBJ2-1; TRBD2 matches at 8 bases. The germline V gene has CDR1 MNHEY and CDR2 SVGAGI. The CDR3 is 15 residues long. The V gene end was trimmed by 6 bases and the J gene end by 3 bases; junction bases not matched to a gene: 7. The CDR3 region is CASRPGLAGYNEQFF. The CDR3 DNA follows: TGTGCCAGCAGACCAGGGCTAGCGGGCTACAATGAGCAGTTCTTC.

This chain uses TRBV5-1 with TRBJ2-3; 7 bases line up with TRBD2. In germline, CDR1 is SGHRS, CDR2 YFSETQ. This CDR3 has 15 amino acids. The V and J ends lost 0 bases and 2 bases, in that order; junction bases with no gene match: 3. CDR3 region: CASSLASGFTDTQYF. The CDR3 coding sequence is TGCGCCAGCAGCTTGGCTAGCGGATTCACAGATACGCAGTATTTT.

The chain has TRBV5-5 and TRBJ1-2; D might be TRBD1 (6 bases). The CDR3 length is 12 residues. Trimming removed 2 bases from V and 5 bases from J, with 7 bases in between. Germline assignment: CDR1 SGHKS and CDR2 YYEKEE (reference sequence). For the CDR3, the DNA is TGTGCCAGCAGCTTCCAGGGGTATGGCTACACCTTC. It codes for CASSFQGYGYTF.

The genes are TRBV4-1 and TRBJ2-2; 10 bases are a match to TRBD2. The CDR3 loop spans 17 amino acids. The V gene's germline CDR1 is MGHRA and CDR2 YSYEKL. Losses at the gene ends were 4 bases for V and 1 base for J; bases not matched to a gene: 6. In DNA form, the CDR3 reads TGCGCCAGCAGCCGATCACTAGCGGGGAGGAACACCGGGGAGCTGTTTTTT. Amino acids: CASSRSLAGRNTGELFF.

The CDR3 region has the DNA TGCAGCGTTGTAACAGGGATGGGCTATGGCTACACCTTC. It specifies CSVVTGMGYGYTF. This chain joins TRBV29-1 and TRBJ1-2, with D possibly TRBD1 on 6 matching bases. Trimming took off 4 bases at V and 4 bases at J, with 13 bases between the two ends. Germline V gene data show CDR1 as SQVTM and CDR2 as ANQGSEA. This CDR3 is built from 13 residues.

The V and J genes are TRBV7-8 and TRBJ2-5, with D uncertain. Trimming removed 1 base at V and 13 bases at J, with 13 bases between. Germline values: CDR1 SGHVS, CDR2 FQNEAQ. The CDR3 totals 12 residues. The CDR3 protein is CASSLVSRQAYF. CDR3 DNA: TGTGCCAGCAGCTTAGTTTCCCGCCAGGCGTACTTC. The full variable domain, in which reference TRBV7-8 and TRBJ2-5 provide the parts outside the CDR3, is GAGVSQSPRYKVAKRGQDVALRCDPISGHVSLFWYQQALGQGPEFLTYFQNEAQLDKSGLPSDRFFAERPEGSVSTLKIQRTQQEDSAVYLCASSLVSRQAYFGPGTRLLVL.

CDR3 region: CASSYTTGNTEAFF. Here the CDR3 DNA reads TGTGCCAGCAGTTACACGACTGGGAACACTGAAGCTTTCTTT. The V and J genes are TRBV6-5 and TRBJ1-1; D gene uncertain. Germline V CDR1 and CDR2: MNHEY, SVGAGI. Trimming stripped 2 bases from V and 1 base from J, with 8 bases between. This CDR3 comprises 14 residues.

J is TRBJ1-1 and V is TRBV7-2; 8 bases fit TRBD1. The V gene's germline CDR1 is SGHTA and CDR2 FQGNSA. V shed 6 bases, J shed 4 bases, and the junction held 4 bases outside the gene matches. This CDR3 region has 13 residues. The DNA for the CDR3 is TGTGCCAGCAGTAAACAGGGGGGCACTGAAGCTTTCTTT. Translating it yields CASSKQGGTEAFF. Variable domain in full (rest from reference TRBV7-2 and TRBJ1-1): GAGVSQSPSNKVTEKGKDVELRCDPISGHTALYWYRQSLGQGLEFLIYFQGNSAPDKSGLPSDRFSAERTGGSVSTLTIQRTQQEDSAVYLCASSKQGGTEAFFGQGTRLTVV.

The chain uses TRBV6-1 and TRBJ2-7; D is possibly TRBD2 (5 bases). The CDR3 loop spans 12 amino acids. In germline, CDR1 is MNHNS, CDR2 SASEGT. The V end lost 3 bases, the J end lost 4 bases, and 7 bases lay between the germline ends. CDR3 region: CASSDPGYEQYF. In DNA, the CDR3 is TGTGCCAGCAGTGATCCGGGGTACGAGCAGTACTTC.

The CDR3 sequence is CATNLLTGELFF. CDR3 nucleotides: TGTGCCACAAATCTTTTAACCGGGGAGCTGTTTTTT. The chain joins TRBV15 to TRBJ2-2; D is unclear. The V gene's germline CDR1 is LNHNV and CDR2 YYDKDF (reference sequence). The CDR3 loop spans 12 amino acids. Trimming pared 9 bases from V and 5 bases from J, leaving 10 bases between.

This chain uses TRBV11-2 with TRBJ1-1; no clear D. This CDR3 is built from 12 residues. The V end lost 5 bases, the J end lost 7 bases, and 11 bases lay between the germline ends. Germline-derived CDR1 and CDR2 are SGHAT and FQNNGV. The CDR3 is CASSLLAVEAFF. Written as DNA, the CDR3 is TGTGCCAGCAGCCTCTTAGCGGTTGAAGCTTTCTTT.

The chain couples TRBV10-2 to TRBJ1-2, with D tentatively TRBD1 (6 bases). The CDR3 spans 13 residues. Germline V lookup: CDR1 WSHSY, CDR2 SAAADI. V lost 8 bases and J 8 bases, leaving 18 bases between the germline ends. The CDR3 spells CASRTKTGGGYTF. CDR3 nucleotide sequence: TGCGCCAGCCGAACTAAGACAGGCGGCGGCTACACCTTC.

The genes are TRBV30 and TRBJ2-3, with 7 bases identical to TRBD2. Germline V gene lookup returns CDR1 GTSNPN and CDR2 SVGIG (reference sequence). V was clipped by 0 bases and J by 0 bases; unmatched bases: 3. The CDR3 sequence is 15 residues long. The CDR3 region is CAWSVLSGSTDTQYF. For the CDR3, the DNA is TGTGCCTGGAGTGTACTTAGCGGGAGCACAGATACGCAGTATTTT.

The rearrangement joins TRBV27 to TRBJ1-3; D call uncertain. Looked up from germline, CDR1 is MNHEY and CDR2 is SMNVEV (reference sequence). The length of the CDR3 is 15 residues. The ends were cut back, 2 bases at V and 7 bases at J, with 15 bases in the middle. The CDR3 DNA reads as TGTGCCAGCAGTTTACTTAGTCCCCCGGGGAACACCATATATTTT. It is translated as CASSLLSPPGNTIYF.

This chain joins TRBV29-1 and TRBJ2-5; D is perhaps TRBD2 (6 bases). CDR1 is SQVTM and CDR2 is ANQGSEA in the germline V gene. V gave up 6 bases and J gave up 5 bases, with 19 bases separating them. The CDR3 contains 14 residues. This CDR3 is CSVESGLLAETQYF. In DNA form, the CDR3 reads TGCAGCGTGGAGTCGGGACTCCTCGCGGAGACCCAGTACTTC.

CDR3 DNA: TGTGCCAGCAGCCGGGAAGTCTCCTACGAGCAGTACTTC. Amino acid sequence: CASSREVSYEQYF. The chain links TRBV6-5 to TRBJ2-7; D might be TRBD2 (5 bases). Deletions cut 6 bases from V and 0 bases from J, with 9 bases between. CDR3 length: 13 residues. Per the germline V gene, CDR1 is MNHEY and CDR2 is SVGAGI.

The chain is built from TRBV19 and TRBJ1-2; D is unresolved. CDR1 is LNHDA and CDR2 is SQIVND in the germline V gene (reference sequence). Between the trimmed V and J ends, which lost 5 bases and 2 bases, there was a span of 6 bases. The CDR3 has 12 residues. CDR3 region: CASSEMNYGYTF. Written as DNA, the CDR3 is TGTGCCAGTAGTGAGATGAACTATGGCTACACCTTC. Based on the CDR3 plus reference TRBV19 and TRBJ1-2, the full variable domain is DGGITQSPKYLFRKEGQNVTLSCEQNLNHDAMYWYRQDPGQGLRLIYYSQIVNDFQKGDIAEGYSVSREKKESFPLTVTSAQKNPTAFYLCASSEMNYGYTFGSGTRLTVV.

This chain joins TRBV25-1 and TRBJ1-2, with a possible D match to TRBD1 (5 bases). Trimming removed 5 bases from V and 8 bases from J, with 21 bases in between. Per the germline V gene, CDR1 is MGHDK and CDR2 is SYGVNS. The CDR3 spans 15 residues. The CDR3 DNA sequence: TGTGCCAGCAGTTCCACACAGGAGATCTATGAGGGCTACACCTTC. Its protein product is CASSSTQEIYEGYTF.